This entry is about one T cell receptor beta chain. MiXCR was run by TCRdb on the RT-PCR reads, yielding one entry per CDR3 protein. Of approximately 720,000 distinct CDR3 sequences listed, approximately 15% were seen once; the top ten hold roughly 4%. The V gene lost 2 bases and the J gene lost 4 bases, with 11 bases spanning the gap. The germline gives CDR1 LNHDA, CDR2 SQIVND (reference sequence). The CDR3 extends over 14 amino acids. The sample taken for sequencing was memory CD4+ T cells from blood. The chain couples TRBV19 to TRBJ2-5; D unresolved. This TCR was recovered from a female donor in good health, serving as a healthy control. The CDR3 DNA reads as TGTGCCAGTAGTATAAGGATGCCCGGAGAGACCCAGTACTTC. This translates into CASSIRMPGETQYF. Full variable domain (remainder filled in from reference TRBV19 and TRBJ2-5): DGGITQSPKYLFRKEGQNVTLSCEQNLNHDAMYWYRQDPGQGLRLIYYSQIVNDFQKGDIAEGYSVSREKKESFPLTVTSAQKNPTAFYLCASSIRMPGETQYFGPGTRLLVL.